This TCR beta chain was profiled in a study of blood T cell repertoires in COVID-19. Study at large: Samples representing acute and convalescent COVID-19 were sourced from the United States, Italy and Spain. Sample material is recorded as cDNA or gDNA derived from T cells, B-cell-depleted T cells, or PBMCs.

The table came from immunoSEQ multiplex PCR; TCRdb's copy has only in-frame clones and leaves some out. The sample holds roughly 180,000 clones, about 88% seen once. This receptor was obtained from a woman in her 30s with active or convalescent COVID-19. The sequenced sample consisted of peripheral blood.

The CDR3 DNA sequence: TGTGCCAGCAGTTTCAACAGGAAGAACACTGAAGCTTTCTTT. It codes for CASSFNRKNTEAFF. The chain uses TRBV28 and TRBJ1-1, with a possible D match to TRBD1 (5 bases). V gave up 3 bases and J gave up 1 base, with 9 bases separating them. Germline V lookup: CDR1 MDHEN, CDR2 SYDVKM. The CDR3 consists of 14 residues.